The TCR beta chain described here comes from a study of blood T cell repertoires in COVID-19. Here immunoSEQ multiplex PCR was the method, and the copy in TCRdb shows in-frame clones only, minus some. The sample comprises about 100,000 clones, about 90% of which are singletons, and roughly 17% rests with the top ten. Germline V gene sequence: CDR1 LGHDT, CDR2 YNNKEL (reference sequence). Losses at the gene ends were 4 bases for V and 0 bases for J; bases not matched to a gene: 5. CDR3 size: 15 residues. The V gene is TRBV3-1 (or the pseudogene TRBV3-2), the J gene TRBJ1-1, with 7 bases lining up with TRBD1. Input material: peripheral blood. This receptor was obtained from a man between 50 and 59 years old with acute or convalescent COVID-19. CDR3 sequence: CASSLMTGLNTEAFF. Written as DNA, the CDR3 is TGTGCCAGCAGCCTAATGACAGGGCTGAACACTGAAGCTTTCTTT.